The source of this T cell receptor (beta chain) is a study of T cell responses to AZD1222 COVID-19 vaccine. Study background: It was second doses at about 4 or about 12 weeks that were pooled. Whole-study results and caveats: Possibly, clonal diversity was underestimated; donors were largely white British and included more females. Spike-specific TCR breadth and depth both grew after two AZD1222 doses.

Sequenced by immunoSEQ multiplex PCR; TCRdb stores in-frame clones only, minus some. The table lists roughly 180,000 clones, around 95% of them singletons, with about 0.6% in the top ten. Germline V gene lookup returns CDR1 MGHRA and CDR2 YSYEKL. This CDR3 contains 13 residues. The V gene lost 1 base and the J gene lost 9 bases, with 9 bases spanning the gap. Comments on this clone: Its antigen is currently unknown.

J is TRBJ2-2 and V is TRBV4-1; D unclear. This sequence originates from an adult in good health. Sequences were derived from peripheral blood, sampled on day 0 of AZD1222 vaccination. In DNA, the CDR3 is TGCGCCAGCAGCCAAGGTTACATACGGGAGCTGTTTTTT. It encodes CASSQGYIRELFF.